This T cell receptor beta chain was sequenced in a study of blood T cells in healthy people across ages. Next came a second PCR, run for about 7 to 12 cycles, which used a sample-barcoded 5' primer along with a J-beta primer mix. One entry per CDR3 protein, called by TCRdb with MiXCR from the 5' RACE reads. The table lists approximately 730,000 distinct CDR3 sequences, roughly 53% of them singletons, with about 42% in the top ten. The sequencing sample was made of blood. This clonotype was sampled from an older man in good health.

CDR3 coding DNA: TGTGCCAGCAGCCAAGATACTAGCGGGGCGGTTACGCAGTATTTT. Its protein is CASSQDTSGAVTQYF. The chain is built from TRBV3-1 and TRBJ2-3; 10 bases are shared with TRBD2. CDR1 and CDR2 (germline): LGHDT, YNNKEL (reference sequence). This CDR3 has 15 residues. The V gene end was trimmed by 0 bases and the J gene end by 8 bases; junction bases not matched to a gene: 5.